This T cell receptor beta chain comes out of a study of blood T cell repertoires in COVID-19. On the study more broadly: From T cells, B-cell-depleted T cells, or PBMCs came the material, which was cDNA or gDNA.

This clone has only a few counts. Germline CDR1 SGHRS, CDR2 YFSETQ. The J segment lost 7 bases and the V segment lost 0 bases, leaving 9 bases of the junction unmatched. This CDR3 is 15 amino acids long. Sequencing was performed with immunoSEQ multiplex PCR; in TCRdb, only in-frame clones are kept and a portion is missing. The repertoire consists of about 260,000 clones, with around four fifths occurring once and the leading ten covering under 5.5%. This receptor was obtained from a man between 60 and 75 years old who had recovered from COVID-19. The chain uses TRBV5-1 and TRBJ1-1; 7 bases map to TRBD1. Specimen: peripheral blood. The CDR3 nucleotides read TGCGCCAGCAGCTTGGCCTCAGGGGGTCTTCATGAAGCTTTCTTT. The encoded protein is CASSLASGGLHEAFF.